This TCR beta chain originates from a study of blood T cells in healthy people across ages. General study results and limits: Naive and antigen-experienced cells could not be conclusively compared, given unsorted PBMCs.

Worth noting for this clonotype: The antigen is not known.

A J-beta primer mix and a sample-barcoded 5' primer were used in a second PCR of roughly 6 to 11 cycles. TCRdb analysed the 5' RACE reads with MiXCR anew, one entry per CDR3 protein. Found here are about 1,800,000 distinct CDR3 sequences, about 28% of them singletons; the top ten hold approximately 7.7%. Germline CDR1 MNHEY, CDR2 SVGAGI. CDR3 length: 12 amino acids. Trimming stripped 5 bases from V and 8 bases from J, with 13 bases between. This sequence was found in a woman in her twenties or thirties in good health. Material: blood. The V and J genes are TRBV6-5 and TRBJ2-7; tentatively, D is TRBD1 (6 bases). CDR3 protein: CASSLTGYKQYF. The DNA of the CDR3 is TGTGCCAGCAGTCTTACAGGGTACAAGCAGTACTTC.